These T cell receptor beta chains were read from a single sample in a study of cytomegalovirus exposure and HLA in healthy donors. Measured with immunoSEQ multiplex PCR; TCRdb has only the in-frame clones, and not every one. The sample consists of some 150,000 clones, over 75% of them appearing once. Sample: PBMCs. The origin of the receptors is a man aged 25-40 years in good health and CMV-seropositive. The CDR3 runs from the conserved cysteine through the conserved F or W. The D gene is left open where the match is weak.

V: TRBV9; D: TRBD2; J: TRBJ2-4; CDR3: CASSVGGGAKNIQYF
V: TRBV11-3; D: NA; J: TRBJ2-2; CDR3: CASSLVGRGLNTGELFF
V: TRBV4-3; D: NA; J: TRBJ1-1; CDR3: CASSQLSTNTEAFF
V: TRBV6-5; D: TRBD1; J: TRBJ1-6; CDR3: CASRPRQGRDSPLHF
V: TRBV29-1; D: TRBD2; J: TRBJ2-1; CDR3: CSATAGGYYNEQFF
V: TRBV30; D: TRBD1; J: TRBJ2-3; CDR3: CAWSGDRGPSDTQYF
V: TRBV7-6; D: TRBD2; J: TRBJ2-7; CDR3: CASSLTSGAYEQYF
V: TRBV5-6; D: NA; J: TRBJ1-4; CDR3: CASSREVDEKLFF
V: TRBV7-2; D: NA; J: TRBJ2-6; CDR3: CASSLAGGYVSGANVLTF
V: TRBV19; D: TRBD1; J: TRBJ1-5; CDR3: CASSIGWGQGTNQPQHF
V: TRBV29-1; D: NA; J: NA; CDR3: CSVEGPVGEQYF
V: TRBV30; D: NA; J: TRBJ2-5; CDR3: CAWTGHPQETQYF
V: TRBV7-9; D: TRBD1; J: TRBJ1-1; CDR3: CASLLQGAPTEAFF